The 10 T cell receptor beta chains below were found in one sample sequenced in a study of liver allograft versus peripheral blood T cells. For the study at large: Recipients' peripheral blood supplied the T cell receptor repertoires against which those in transplanted livers were compared.

TCRdb analysed the reads with MiXCR anew, one entry per CDR3 protein. Found here are more than 2,000 distinct CDR3 sequences, 15% to 20% of them singletons; the top ten hold under 60%. These receptors were collected from a human patient who had a liver transplant. Some T cells may be provided by the graft donor.

V and J are TRBV11-3 and TRBJ2-2; unclear D gene. V was trimmed by 3 bases and J by 0 bases, leaving 8 bases between them. CDR1 SGHNT and CDR2 YENEEA come from the germline V gene. The CDR3 runs 15 residues. CDR3 in DNA: TGTGCCAGCAGCTTTTCACGAGCGAACACCGGGGAGCTGTTTTTT. This codes for CASSFSRANTGELFF.

The chain recombines TRBV7-9 with TRBJ1-5; D is possibly TRBD1 (5 bases). Per the germline V gene, CDR1 is SEHNR and CDR2 is FQNEAQ (reference sequence). Between the trimmed V and J ends, which lost 5 bases and 5 bases, there was a span of 16 bases. This CDR3 comprises 15 residues. CDR3 sequence reads: CASSPTSGGDQPQHF. CDR3 DNA sequence: TGTGCCAGCAGCCCCACCTCGGGGGGAGATCAGCCCCAGCATTTT.

This clonotype was counted a few times. V gene TRBV7-9 combines with J gene TRBJ2-7; D is perhaps TRBD1 (6 bases). Trimming left V 5 bases short and J 2 bases short, with 10 bases between. Germline V lookup: CDR1 SEHNR, CDR2 FQNEAQ (reference sequence). The CDR3 runs 13 residues. The DNA of the CDR3 is TGTGCCAGCAGCATCGGACAGACCTACGAGCAGTACTTC. Protein: CASSIGQTYEQYF. The full variable domain, in which reference TRBV7-9 and TRBJ2-7 provide the parts outside the CDR3, is DTGVSQNPRHKITKRGQNVTFRCDPISEHNRLYWYRQTLGQGPEFLTYFQNEAQLEKSRLLSDRFSAERPKGSFSTLEIQRTEQGDSAMYLCASSIGQTYEQYFGPGTRLTVT.

Within the sample, this clonotype is medium-sized. The chain couples TRBV25-1 to TRBJ1-3; D may be TRBD1 (6 bases). Trimming stripped 6 bases from V and 2 bases from J, with 14 bases between. The germline CDR1 and CDR2 sequences are MGHDK and SYGVNS. CDR3 length: 15 amino acids. The CDR3: CASSQTGFAGNTIYF. CDR3 DNA sequence: TGTGCCAGCAGCCAAACAGGGTTCGCTGGAAACACCATATATTTT.

This clonotype is judged medium-sized. This chain links TRBV28 with TRBJ2-1; maybe TRBD1 (6 bases). CDR3 size: 15 residues. Germline CDR1 MDHEN, CDR2 SYDVKM. The V end lost 5 bases, the J end lost 1 base, and 12 bases lay between the germline ends. This CDR3 reads CASSNRDTSYNEQFF. The CDR3 nucleotides are TGTGCCAGCAGTAACCGGGACACTTCCTACAATGAGCAGTTCTTC.

This clonotype was detected ten times or more. The V and J genes are TRBV7-2 and TRBJ2-7, with 12 bases that match TRBD2. Trimming cost V 2 bases and J 2 bases; bases outside gene matches: 4. Per the germline V gene, CDR1 is SGHTA and CDR2 is FQGNSA. The CDR3 spans 16 residues. This chain's CDR3 is CASSLPSGGAPYEQYF. For the CDR3, the DNA is TGTGCCAGCAGCTTACCTAGCGGGGGGGCCCCCTACGAGCAGTACTTC.

This clonotype was counted many times. The junction shows a germline mismatch at one end, possibly a read error. This rearrangement joins TRBV28 to TRBJ2-7; TRBD1 agrees at 10 bases. Germline V CDR1 and CDR2: MDHEN, SYDVKM. The CDR3 has 14 residues. In DNA, the CDR3 is TGTGCCAGCAGTCTATGGACAGGGGGCTACGAGCAGTACTTC. Protein sequence: CASSLWTGGYEQYF.

This clonotype occurred many times. The V and J genes are TRBV13 and TRBJ2-7, with D possibly being TRBD2 (5 bases). V lost 5 bases and J lost 3, with 14 bases in between. The CDR3 length is 14 residues. Germline lookup yields CDR1 PRHDT and CDR2 FYEKMQ (reference sequence). Here the CDR3 reads CASSPFPRDYEQYF. Written as DNA, the CDR3 is TGTGCCAGCAGCCCCTTTCCCCGGGACTACGAGCAGTACTTC. Supplemented by reference TRBV13 and TRBJ2-7, the full variable domain reads AAGVIQSPRHLIKEKRETATLKCYPIPRHDTVYWYQQGPGQDPQFLISFYEKMQSDKGSIPDRFSAQQFSDYHSELNMSSLELGDSALYFCASSPFPRDYEQYFGPGTRLTVT.

The chain is built from TRBV6-6 and TRBJ2-3; 7 positions match TRBD2. The V gene's germline CDR1 is MNHNY and CDR2 SVGAGI (reference sequence). The CDR3 is 12 amino acids. V dropped 5 bases and J dropped 4; count of bases not matched to a gene: 0. The CDR3 protein is CASSRGADTQYF. The CDR3, as DNA: TGTGCCAGCAGTCGGGGGGCAGATACGCAGTATTTT.

Remarks on this clonotype: This may stem from a read error, because a much larger clone lies one nucleotide away. The V gene is TRBV7-9, the J gene TRBJ2-7, with a possible D match to TRBD1 (6 bases). The germline V gene encodes CDR1 SEHNR and CDR2 FQNEAQ (reference sequence). The CDR3 loop spans 18 amino acids. CDR3: CVSTNNRGPGASPYEQYF. The CDR3, as DNA: TGTGTCAGCACCAATAACCGCGGACCAGGGGCATCTCCCTACGAGCAGTACTTC.